This T cell receptor (beta chain) appears in the sequencing data of a study of identical twins. General study results and limits: The same donors were not followed; conclusions instead depended on cross-sectional statistical analysis.

Comment on this clonotype: Its antigen is as yet unknown.

The germline V gene encodes CDR1 SNHLY and CDR2 FYNNEI. This CDR3 is 18 amino acids long. V gave up 6 bases and J gave up 0 bases, with 21 bases separating them. TCRdb redid the calling of the 5' RACE reads with MiXCR, one entry per CDR3 protein. This sample yields some 1,600,000 distinct CDR3 sequences, of which under 35% are seen a single time; about 0.3% belongs to the top ten. Sequenced input: cord blood. The chain combines TRBV2 with TRBJ2-1; possibly TRBD1 or TRBD2 for D (5 bases each). The clonotype was recovered from a newborn girl in good health. The DNA for the CDR3 is TGTGCCAGCAGGAAAGAGAGGGGTGTGAGCGCCTCCTACAATGAGCAGTTCTTC. It translates to CASRKERGVSASYNEQFF. Combining the CDR3 with reference TRBV2 and TRBJ2-1 gives the whole variable domain EPEVTQTPSHQVTQMGQEVILRCVPISNHLYFYWYRQILGQKVEFLVSFYNNEISEKSEIFDDQFSVERPDGSNFTLKIRSTKLEDSAMYFCASRKERGVSASYNEQFFGPGTRLTVL.